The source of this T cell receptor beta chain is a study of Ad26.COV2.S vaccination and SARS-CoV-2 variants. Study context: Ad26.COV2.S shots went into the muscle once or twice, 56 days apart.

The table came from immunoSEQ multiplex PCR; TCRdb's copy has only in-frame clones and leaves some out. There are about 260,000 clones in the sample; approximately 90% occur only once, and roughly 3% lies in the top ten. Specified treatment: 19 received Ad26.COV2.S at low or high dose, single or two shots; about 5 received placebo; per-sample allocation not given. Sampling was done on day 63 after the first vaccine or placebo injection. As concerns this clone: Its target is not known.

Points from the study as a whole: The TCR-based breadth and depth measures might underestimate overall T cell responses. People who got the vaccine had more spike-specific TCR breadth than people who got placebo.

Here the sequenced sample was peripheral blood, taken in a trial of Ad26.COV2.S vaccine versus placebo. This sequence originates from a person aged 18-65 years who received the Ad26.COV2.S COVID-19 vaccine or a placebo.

CDR3 nucleotides: TGTGCCAGCAGTTTATTGGGACAGGGGTCGCCCCTCCACTTT. Translation: CASSLLGQGSPLHF. The chain combines TRBV27 with TRBJ1-6; 10 bases line up with TRBD1. J gave up 13 bases and V 1 base, and 4 bases lay outside the gene matches. Germline CDR1 reads MNHEY; CDR2 reads SMNVEV (reference sequence). The CDR3 has 14 residues.